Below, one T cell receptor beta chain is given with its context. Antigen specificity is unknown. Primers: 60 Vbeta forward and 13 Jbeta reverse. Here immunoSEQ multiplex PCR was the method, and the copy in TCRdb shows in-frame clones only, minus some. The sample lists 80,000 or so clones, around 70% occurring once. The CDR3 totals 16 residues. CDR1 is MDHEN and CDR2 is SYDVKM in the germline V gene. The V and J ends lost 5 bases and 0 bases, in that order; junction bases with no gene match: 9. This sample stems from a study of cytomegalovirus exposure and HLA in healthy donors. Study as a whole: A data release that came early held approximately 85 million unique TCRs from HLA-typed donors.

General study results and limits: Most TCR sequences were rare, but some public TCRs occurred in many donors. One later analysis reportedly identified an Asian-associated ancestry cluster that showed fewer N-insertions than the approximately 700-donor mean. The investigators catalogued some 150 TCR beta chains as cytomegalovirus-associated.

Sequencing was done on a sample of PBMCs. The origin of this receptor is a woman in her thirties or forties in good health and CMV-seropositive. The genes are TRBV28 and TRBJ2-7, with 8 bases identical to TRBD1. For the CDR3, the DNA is TGTGCCAGCAGTACAAGGGGACAGGCCGTCTCCTACGAGCAGTACTTC. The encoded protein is CASSTRGQAVSYEQYF.